The sample holds a few counts of the clone carrying this TCR beta chain. Trimming took off 0 bases at V and 5 bases at J, with 8 bases between the two ends. CDR3 length: 15 amino acids. The germline V gene encodes CDR1 MDHEN and CDR2 SYDVKM. These data belong to a study of response to subunit inactivated influenza vaccine. TCRdb re-called the RT-PCR reads through MiXCR, storing one row per CDR3 protein. The table records around 600,000 distinct CDR3 sequences, 11% of them present only once. These data also formed part of another study, on T cells expressing NK-cell markers. Per that paper: The cDNA for TCR beta came from 5'RACE template switching with UMIs.

This TCR derives from a man aged 50 to 60 who received an inactivated influenza vaccine. Sequencing used PBMCs from blood, obtained on the day of vaccination. This chain connects TRBV28 to TRBJ1-6; the D gene is possibly TRBD1 (5 bases). The CDR3 protein is CASSLWGRNNSPLHF. CDR3 bases: TGTGCCAGCAGTTTATGGGGACGGAATAATTCACCCCTCCACTTT. Together with reference TRBV28 and TRBJ1-6, the CDR3 gives the full variable domain: DVKVTQSSRYLVKRTGEKVFLECVQDMDHENMFWYRQDPGLGLRLIYFSYDVKMKEKGDIPEGYSVSREKKERFSLILESASTNQTSMYLCASSLWGRNNSPLHFGNGTRLTVT.